This T cell receptor (beta chain) stems from a study of beta chain features in type 1 diabetes. At the level of the study: Age, gender, cell numbers and subset yield matched between patients and controls.

Since all of the isolated RNA was reverse transcribed, expressed TCRB transcripts were what got sequenced. TCRdb's copy holds only in-frame clones and misses some; the assay was immunoSEQ multiplex PCR. This table holds hundreds of thousands of clones, roughly 13% found once. The table lists this clone with a few counts. The antigen is not known. The sample holds other DNA sequences that translate to the same CDR3. CDR3 size: 13 residues. Germline values: CDR1 GTSNPN, CDR2 SVGIG (reference sequence). After removal of 0 bases from V and 6 bases from J, the junction contained 1 base not matched to a gene. Overall study results and limits: Moderate yet significant TCRB CDR3 shortening was seen in Type 1 diabetes patients in all four CD4+ subsets.

This chain connects TRBV30 to TRBJ1-5; 8 bases are a match to TRBD1. The source is a man younger than 35 with type 1 diabetes. Sequenced: naive CD4+ T cells from blood. CDR3 nucleotide sequence: TGTGCCTGGAGTGTTGGGACAGGTCAGCCCCAGCATTTT. It translates to CAWSVGTGQPQHF.